The 7 T cell receptor beta chains presented below share a single source sample, sequenced in a study of OX40 agonist ivuxolimab in advanced cancers. The table came from immunoSEQ multiplex PCR; TCRdb's copy has only in-frame clones and leaves some out. This table holds tens of thousands of clones, roughly 80% found once. Sample: CD4+ or CD8+ T cells sorted from blood, taken in a trial of the OX40 agonist ivuxolimab. These receptors were taken from an adult with an advanced solid tumor such as melanoma, head and neck, liver or kidney cancer.

The gene calls are TRBV2 and TRBJ1-2; D gene unclear. Germline V gene data show CDR1 as SNHLY and CDR2 as FYNNEI. This CDR3 comprises 12 residues. V was cut by 7 bases and J by 3 bases, with 9 bases left in between. Here the CDR3 DNA reads TGTGCCAGCATTAGCGGGGACTATGGCTACACCTTC. Translation gives CASISGDYGYTF.

The J gene is TRBJ2-5, the V gene TRBV5-4, with 11 bases aligning to TRBD2. Germline V gene lookup returns CDR1 SGHNT and CDR2 YYREEE (reference sequence). V was pared by 3 bases and J by 5 bases, with 12 bases of the junction left unmatched. This CDR3 comprises 17 residues. This chain's CDR3 is CASSSPGTSGLRETQYF. CDR3 bases: TGTGCCAGCAGCTCGCCCGGGACTAGCGGTTTAAGGGAGACCCAGTACTTC.

With regard to this clone: One end of the junction varies from germline; a read error may be responsible. The genes are TRBV27 and TRBJ1-5, with 9 positions matching TRBD1. The CDR3 extends over 14 amino acids. The germline CDR1 and CDR2 sequences are MNHEY and SMNVEV (reference sequence). For the CDR3, the DNA is TGTGCCAGCAGCCTGGGACAGGGCAAACAGCCCCAGCATTTT. Translated: CASSLGQGKQPQHF.

CDR3 residues: CASSYRRQGGKETQYF. Written as DNA, the CDR3 is TGTGCCAGCAGTTATCGTCGGCAGGGGGGAAAAGAGACCCAGTACTTC. The rearrangement joins TRBV6-6 to TRBJ2-5; D may be TRBD1 (7 bases). This CDR3 comprises 16 residues. The V gene lost 3 bases and the J gene lost 3 bases, with 17 bases spanning the gap. The germline CDR1 and CDR2 sequences are MNHNY and SVGAGI (reference sequence).

This clone came up a few times. The CDR3 DNA reads TGTGCCAGCAGCCATTCCGCGGATCCAGGGAGAGTCCCCGGGGAGCTGTTTTTT. Translated, it gives CASSHSADPGRVPGELFF. The chain carries TRBV11-2 and TRBJ2-2, with D perhaps given as TRBD1 or TRBD2 (5 bases each). Germline CDR1 is SGHAT and CDR2 is FQNNGV. This CDR3 region has 18 residues. The germline V and J ends were trimmed by 5 bases and 6 bases, with 25 bases remaining between them.

In this sample, this clone turned up once. The rearrangement joins TRBV7-2 to TRBJ2-7; D unresolved. The V gene lost 1 base and the J gene lost 8 bases, with 12 bases spanning the gap. CDR3 length: 13 residues. Germline assignment: CDR1 SGHTA and CDR2 FQGNSA. For the CDR3, the DNA is TGTGCCAGCAGCTTAGAAGGACGGCGGAAGCAGTACGTC. It specifies CASSLEGRRKQYV.

The gene calls are TRBV7-3 and TRBJ2-5; 7 positions match TRBD2. This CDR3 region has 15 residues. The junction had 5 bases not matched to a gene; V was cut back by 2 bases and J by 2 bases. CDR1 is SGHTA, CDR2 FQGTGA, per germline. The CDR3 DNA sequence: TGTGCCAGCAGCTTACTGGTCGGGGGGCAAGAGACCCAGTACTTC. It specifies CASSLLVGGQETQYF. Supplemented by reference TRBV7-3 and TRBJ2-5, the full variable domain reads GAGVSQTPSNKVTEKGKYVELRCDPISGHTALYWYRQSLGQGPEFLIYFQGTGAADDSGLPNDRFFAVRPEGSVSTLKIQRTERGDSAVYLCASSLLVGGQETQYFGPGTRLLVL.